This TCR beta chain emerged from a study of shared clonotypes between healthy human individuals. Study overall: A donor's plate count was three for CD4 naive and three for CD4 memory; CD8 naive had two and CD8 memory one.

Clones were read by immunoSEQ multiplex PCR, and TCRdb kept only the in-frame ones, dropping some. The sample includes approximately 2.4 million clones, 90% to 97% of them seen just once. Study observations and caveats: Lower generation probabilities were found for non-shared clonotypes than for those shared by all four donors.

As for this clone: The antigen is undetermined. An end of the junction differs from the germline gene, which may be a read error.

The CDR3 spans 17 residues. Germline V CDR1 and CDR2: SGHVS, FNYEAQ. The V call is TRBV7-6, the J call TRBJ2-2; possibly TRBD1 for D (7 bases). The TCR was taken from a man aged 18 to 29 in good health. The sample taken for sequencing was naive CD4+ T cells sorted from blood. Described subset: CD45RA+ positively selected. The CDR3 DNA reads TGTGCCAGCAGCATAGCTGGCGGGACAGCGAAAACCGGGGAGCTGTTTTTT. Encoded protein: CASSIAGGTAKTGELFF.